These T cell receptor beta chains were read from a single sample in a study of blood T cells in healthy people across ages. TCRdb reprocessed the 5' RACE reads with MiXCR, giving one entry per CDR3 protein. The table shows around 800,000 distinct CDR3 sequences, with roughly 26% occurring only once. The same specimen was also included in a second study, on T cells of mothers and their children.

Sequenced sample: blood. The origin of the receptors is a boy aged 5-17 years in good health. Both conserved end residues are part of each CDR3. The D gene is left open where the match is weak. Size values are once, few and many counts, or a class for expanded clones, and some rows have none.

>-|few|TRBJ2-1|TRBV21-1
CASSCRTGTTTSGGLSSYNEQFF
TGTGCCAGCAGCTGCCGGACAGGAACTACGACTAGCGGGGGGCTTAGCTCCTACAATGAGCAGTTCTTC
>-|-|TRBJ2-3|TRBV27
CASSPRPTDTQYF
TGTGCCAGCAGCCCCCGCCCCACAGATACGCAGTATTTT
>-|few|TRBJ1-5|TRBV5-5
CASSFLPGERSDQPQHF
TGTGCCAGCAGCTTTCTCCCAGGGGAGAGGAGCGATCAGCCCCAGCATTTT
>-|-|TRBJ1-4|TRBV14
CASSQDPGNLGKLFF
TGTGCCAGCAGCCAAGATCCCGGGAATTTGGGAAAACTGTTTTTT
>TRBD2|few|TRBJ2-7|TRBV6-5
CASRGGGTYEQYF
TGTGCCAGCAGAGGCGGGGGTACCTACGAGCAGTACTTC
>-|-|TRBJ2-1|TRBV29-1
CSGSRANEQFF
TGCAGCGGCAGCAGGGCCAATGAGCAGTTCTTC
>TRBD2|few|TRBJ2-1|TRBV7-6
CASSLRTSGRIDEQFF
TGTGCCAGCAGCCTCCGGACTAGCGGGAGGATCGATGAGCAGTTCTTC
>TRBD1|-|TRBJ2-5|TRBV7-3
CASSARGDRGQETQYF
TGTGCCAGCAGCGCGCGCGGGGACAGGGGACAAGAGACCCAGTACTTC
>TRBD2|-|TRBJ2-3|TRBV10-3
CATKVTSGTDMQYF
TGTGCCACCAAGGTGACTAGCGGCACAGATATGCAGTATTTT
>-|few|TRBJ2-6|TRBV20-1
CSARDPGSGANVLTF
TGCAGTGCTAGAGATCCCGGGTCCGGGGCCAACGTCCTGACTTTC
>-|-|TRBJ2-7|TRBV7-2
CASSLARGYSYEQYF
TGTGCCAGCAGCTTAGCGAGGGGTTATTCCTACGAGCAGTACTTC
>TRBD2|once|TRBJ2-1|TRBV27
CASSPGTSGGAVHEQFF
TGTGCCAGCAGTCCCGGGACTAGCGGGGGGGCCGTCCATGAGCAGTTCTTC
>-|-|TRBJ1-5|TRBV9
CASSVGGVGHQPQHF
TGTGCCAGCAGCGTAGGCGGGGTTGGGCATCAGCCCCAGCATTTT
>TRBD2|few|TRBJ2-5|TRBV7-9
CASSEGTSIDF
TGTGCCAGCAGCGAAGGGACTAGTATTGACTTC
>TRBD1|few|TRBJ2-1|TRBV27
CASSIRDSEQFF
TGTGCCAGCAGTATCCGGGACAGCGAGCAGTTCTTC
>-|-|TRBJ2-7|TRBV7-9
CASSATAYEQYF
TGTGCCAGCTCAGCCACTGCCTACGAGCAGTACTTC
>-|few|TRBJ1-6|TRBV28
CASSFHRVLGSPLHF
TGTGCCAGCAGTTTTCACAGGGTTTTGGGCTCACCCCTCCACTTT
>-|-|TRBJ1-6|TRBV5-1
CASARSTLNNSPLHF
TGCGCCAGCGCCCGGTCGACATTGAATAATTCACCCCTCCACTTT
>-|-|TRBJ1-6|TRBV14
CASSHPGPLHF
TGTGCCAGCAGCCACCCAGGGCCCCTCCACTTT
>TRBD2|-|TRBJ2-3|TRBV5-1
CASSLDAGETDTQYF
TGCGCCAGCAGCTTGGATGCGGGGGAAACAGATACGCAGTATTTT
>-|-|TRBJ2-5|TRBV11-2
CASSFMGIETQYF
TGTGCCAGCAGCTTCATGGGGATTGAGACCCAGTACTTC
>-|-|TRBJ2-1|TRBV6-2/TRBV6-3
CASSYPINTRSYNEQFF
TGTGCCAGCAGTTACCCCATCAATACCCGCTCCTACAATGAGCAGTTCTTC
>-|-|TRBJ2-1|TRBV2
CAGRRGLYNEQFF
TGTGCCGGAAGAAGGGGATTATACAATGAGCAGTTCTTC
>-|few|TRBJ1-2|TRBV10-3
CAIRTDTNYGYTF
TGTGCCATCAGGACAGATACTAACTATGGCTACACCTTC
>-|few|TRBJ1-5|TRBV28
CASLPPGDQPQHF
TGTGCCAGCCTTCCTCCAGGGGATCAGCCCCAGCATTTT
>-|-|TRBJ1-4|TRBV3-1
CASSQSGRSSSTNEKLFF
TGTGCCAGCAGCCAGAGTGGGAGGAGCTCTTCAACTAATGAAAAACTGTTTTTT
>-|-|TRBJ1-3|TRBV9
CASSVQGAPGSGNTIYF
TGTGCCAGCAGCGTACAGGGAGCCCCAGGCTCTGGAAACACCATATATTTT
>-|few|TRBJ1-1|TRBV25-1
CASTDDRKGTEAFF
TGTGCCAGCACCGACGACAGAAAGGGGACTGAAGCTTTCTTT
>-|-|TRBJ1-2|TRBV29-1
CSAALGTAASIF
TGCAGCGCTGCTCTAGGAACGGCCGCCTCGATATTC
>-|-|TRBJ2-7|TRBV13
CASSSTSGRTYEQYF
TGTGCCAGCAGCTCCACCTCCGGGCGCACCTACGAGCAGTACTTC
>TRBD1|few|TRBJ2-7|TRBV4-2
CASSQEEQGNYIEQYF
TGTGCCAGCAGCCAAGAAGAACAGGGGAATTACATAGAGCAGTACTTC
>-|-|TRBJ1-3|TRBV11-2
CASSLDRVSGNTIYF
TGTGCCAGCAGCTTAGACAGGGTCTCTGGAAACACCATATATTTT
>-|few|TRBJ1-2|TRBV13
CASSWGGDSGTGYTF
TGTGCCAGCAGCTGGGGGGGTGATTCAGGGACTGGCTACACCTTC
>-|-|TRBJ2-6|TRBV6-5
CASSYREGSGANVLTF
TGTGCCAGCAGTTACCGAGAGGGGTCTGGGGCCAACGTCCTGACTTTC
>TRBD2|many|TRBJ2-5|TRBV6-6
CASSYASGKETQYF
TGTGCCAGCAGTTACGCTAGCGGGAAAGAGACCCAGTACTTC
>TRBD2|-|TRBJ2-3|TRBV3-1
CASSQVWASGGGTDTQYF
TGTGCCAGCAGCCAAGTCTGGGCTAGCGGGGGGGGAACAGATACGCAGTATTTT